The entry below describes one T cell receptor beta chain. The sample belongs to a study of shared clonotypes between healthy human individuals. This table comes from immunoSEQ multiplex PCR, and its TCRdb copy is limited to in-frame clones, with some not included. The sample lists nearly 1 million clones, more than 75% occurring once. The CDR3 consists of 16 residues. J was trimmed by 5 bases and V by 4 bases; bases with no gene match: 9. Germline CDR1 and CDR2: SGHNT and YYREEE (reference sequence). The chain links TRBV5-4 to TRBJ2-4; 10 bases fit TRBD2. The specimen was memory CD4+ T cells sorted from blood. Described subset: CD45RA-negative fraction. This clonotype was obtained from a man younger than 35 in good health. The chain's CDR3 is CASSPTSGKGQNIQYF. The CDR3 region has the DNA TGTGCCAGCAGCCCAACTAGCGGGAAGGGGCAAAACATTCAGTACTTC.